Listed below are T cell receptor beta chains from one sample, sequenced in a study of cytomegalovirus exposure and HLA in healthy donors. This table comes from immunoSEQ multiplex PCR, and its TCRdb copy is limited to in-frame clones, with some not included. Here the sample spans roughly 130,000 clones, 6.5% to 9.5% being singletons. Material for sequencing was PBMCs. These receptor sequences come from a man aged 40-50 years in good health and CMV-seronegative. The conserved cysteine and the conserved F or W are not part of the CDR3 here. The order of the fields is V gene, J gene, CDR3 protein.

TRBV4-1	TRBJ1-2	ASSQETGRPYGYT
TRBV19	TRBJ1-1	ASSIYYTGVVEAF
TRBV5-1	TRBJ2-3	ASSLIPGTSGGEQY
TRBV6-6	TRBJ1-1	ASSRQSKTEAF
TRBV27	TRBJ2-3	ASSPGIRTDTQY
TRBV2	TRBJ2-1	ASRRTSGAGVQF
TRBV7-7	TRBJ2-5	ASSLEGVGLETQY
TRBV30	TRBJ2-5	AWSAGRTSGGETQY
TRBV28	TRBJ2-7	ATHRTGWEQY
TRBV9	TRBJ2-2	ASSPGTTNTGELF
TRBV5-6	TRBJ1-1	ASSVTGLANTEAF
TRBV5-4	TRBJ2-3	ASSSPTRRSADTQY
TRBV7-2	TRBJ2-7	ASSLALQERHEQY
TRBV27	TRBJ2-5	ASSLAGDQETQY
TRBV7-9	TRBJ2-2	ASRGATGELF
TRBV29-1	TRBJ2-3	SVSPVRYRGDTQY
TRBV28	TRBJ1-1	ASSFPGRGNEAF
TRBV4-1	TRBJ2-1	ASSQLYSGVYNEQF
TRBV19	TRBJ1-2	ASKGTANYGYT
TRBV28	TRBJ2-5	ASSPGLSGETQY
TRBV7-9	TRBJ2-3	ASSQTGGTDTQY
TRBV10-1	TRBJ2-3	ASSERRDRGSDTQY
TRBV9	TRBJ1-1	ASSPDRGGTEAF
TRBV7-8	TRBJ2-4	ASSLSRAKNIQY
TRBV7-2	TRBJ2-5	ASSLTGRRGQETQY
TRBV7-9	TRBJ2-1	ASSSTADNEQF
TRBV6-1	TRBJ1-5	ASSDHPGDQPQH